Included here is one T cell receptor beta chain sequence, with context. Its antigen is as yet unknown. This sample is part of a study of vaccination and CD4 T cells after COVID-19. Study overall: At a median about 72 days (range 14 to 241) after dose two, post-vaccine samples were obtained.

CD4+ T cells that had been cultured provided DNA sequenced with the Oncomine TCR Beta short-read assay. TCRdb recomputed calls from the PCR reads with MiXCR, one row per CDR3 protein. The profile shows 15,000 to 20,000 distinct CDR3 sequences, roughly 55% of them singletons. V was shortened by 5 bases and J by 4 bases, with 14 bases between the two germline ends. This CDR3 is built from 15 residues. Germline V lookup: CDR1 SEHNR, CDR2 FQNEAQ (reference sequence). Overall study findings and caveats: Median approximately 84% of reactive clones detected in convalescent patients emerged only post-vaccination. Post-infection sampling omitted early timepoints and covered relatively few convalescent patients.

Documented treatment: approximately 9-day PBMC culture with coronavirus spike peptide pools or control peptides (ViraFEST assay). Here the sequenced sample was CD4+ T cells from blood, cultured in vitro, taken before SARS-CoV-2 vaccination. The chain has TRBV7-9 and TRBJ2-2; maybe TRBD1 (5 bases). The clonotype was recovered from a human donor who had recovered from COVID-19. The CDR3 protein is CASSRPGLGTGELFF. CDR3 coding DNA: TGTGCCAGCAGCCGCCCAGGGCTAGGCACCGGGGAGCTGTTTTTT.